These 27 T cell receptor beta chains originate from one sample sequenced in a study of long-term antiretroviral therapy in people with HIV (dated by TCRdb to 2022 to 2024). The immunoSEQ hsTCRB v3.0 assay was used at survey level resolution for TRB variable region sequencing. TCRdb took over this immuneACCESS table, retaining in-frame rearrangements with V and J assigned. Such tables are incomplete; in checked studies, under half of the missing clones stem from an unresolved V gene, and the remainder is unexplained. This sample is represented by more than 45,000 clones; roughly 80% of them were singletons. The ten largest clones capture 2.5% to 3% of the sample. Sequenced here: unsorted PBMCs, sampled 0.8 years after starting antiretroviral therapy. The origin of the receptors is a woman under 30 with HIV.

The chain couples TRBV28 to TRBJ1-4, with 12 nucleotides matching TRBD1. CDR1 is MDHEN and CDR2 is SYDVKM in the germline V gene. V was pared by 6 bases and J by 5 bases, with 4 bases of the junction left unmatched. CDR3 length: 15 residues. CDR3 loop: CASRGTGGSNEKLFF. The CDR3 DNA reads TGTGCCAGCAGGGGGACAGGGGGCTCAAATGAAAAACTGTTTTTT.

This clone was seen once. V and J are TRBV18 and TRBJ2-3; D is ambiguous. The CDR3 contains 12 residues. V was shortened by 5 bases and J by 2 bases, with 5 bases between the two germline ends. Germline V gene sequence: CDR1 KGHSH, CDR2 LQKENI. CDR3 DNA sequence: TGTGCCAGCTCAACGCTCACAGATACGCAGTATTTT. It specifies CASSTLTDTQYF.

V usage is TRBV7-8 and J usage is TRBJ2-1; D gene ambiguous. The V end lost 5 bases, the J end lost 6 bases, and 26 bases lay between the germline ends. CDR1 is SGHVS, CDR2 FQNEAQ, per germline. There are 18 residues in the CDR3. In nucleotides, the CDR3 is TGTGCCAGCAGCCCCGATCACAGAGTCCTGGGATTCGGCAATGAGCAGTTCTTC. It is translated as CASSPDHRVLGFGNEQFF. Combining the CDR3 with reference TRBV7-8 and TRBJ2-1 gives the whole variable domain GAGVSQSPRYKVAKRGQDVALRCDPISGHVSLFWYQQALGQGPEFLTYFQNEAQLDKSGLPSDRFFAERPEGSVSTLKIQRTQQEDSAVYLCASSPDHRVLGFGNEQFFGPGTRLTVL.

The rearrangement links TRBV19 to TRBJ2-3, with 8 bases fitting TRBD1. This CDR3 is built from 15 residues. Germline-derived CDR1 and CDR2 are LNHDA and SQIVND (reference sequence). The V gene end was trimmed by 4 bases and the J gene end by 0 bases; junction bases not matched to a gene: 3. The DNA of the CDR3 is TGTGCCAGTAGTACCAGGGACAGGAGCACAGATACGCAGTATTTT. Protein product: CASSTRDRSTDTQYF.

The V and J genes are TRBV5-1 and TRBJ2-1; no definite D call. The CDR3 loop spans 18 amino acids. CDR1 SGHRS and CDR2 YFSETQ come from the germline V gene. V lost 1 base and J lost 0, with 17 bases in between. This chain's CDR3 is CASSLLGQAAISYNEQFF. In nucleotides, the CDR3 is TGCGCCAGCAGCTTGTTAGGTCAGGCGGCGATCTCCTACAATGAGCAGTTCTTC.

The V and J genes are TRBV5-1 and TRBJ1-1, with D possibly TRBD1 on 5 matching bases. V lost 1 base and J lost 5, with 12 bases in between. This CDR3 comprises 14 residues. The V gene's germline CDR1 is SGHRS and CDR2 YFSETQ. This CDR3 reads CASSLPGGATEAFF. The CDR3 nucleotides are TGCGCCAGCAGCTTGCCCGGAGGGGCAACTGAAGCTTTCTTT.

V gene TRBV10-3 combines with J gene TRBJ1-5; tentative D call: TRBD1 (5 bases). CDR3 length equals 14 residues. The V gene lost 9 bases and the J gene lost 0 bases, with 12 bases spanning the gap. Germline V lookup: CDR1 ENHRY, CDR2 SYGVKD. DNA for the CDR3: TGTGCCATTAGTTCAGGGAATAGCAATCAGCCCCAGCATTTT. This translates into CAISSGNSNQPQHF.

The rearrangement links TRBV4-3 to TRBJ2-7; 10 nucleotides line up with TRBD1. The CDR3 runs 13 residues. Per germline, CDR1 LGHNA and CDR2 YSLEER. V gave up 3 bases and J gave up 6 bases; unmatched junction bases: 2. CDR3 region: CASSQDRGCEQYF. CDR3 DNA sequence: TGCGCCAGCAGCCAGGACAGGGGGTGCGAGCAGTACTTC.

The DNA of the CDR3 is TGTGCCAGCAAACTAGACACTGACACCGGGGAGCTGTTTTTT. This translates into CASKLDTDTGELFF. This rearrangement joins TRBV2 to TRBJ2-2, with a weak D call TRBD2 (5 bases). V lost 7 bases to trimming and J lost 3 bases, with 12 bases between them. The CDR3 totals 14 residues. The germline V gene has CDR1 SNHLY and CDR2 FYNNEI.

The chain uses TRBV7-9 and TRBJ2-3; D is undetermined. The V and J ends lost 1 base and 5 bases respectively, with 10 bases between them. The germline V gene has CDR1 SEHNR and CDR2 FQNEAQ (reference sequence). This CDR3 region has 14 residues. For the CDR3, the DNA is TGTGCCAGCAGCTTAGTCGGTATCGAAGATACGCAGTATTTT. Its protein product is CASSLVGIEDTQYF.

This rearrangement joins TRBV5-4 to TRBJ2-5; no clear D. The V gene's germline CDR1 is SGHNT and CDR2 YYREEE (reference sequence). This CDR3 has 15 amino acids. Trimming left V 3 bases short and J 5 bases short, with 17 bases between. CDR3 in amino acids: CASSSPATPWETQYF. The CDR3, as DNA: TGTGCCAGCAGCTCCCCCGCGACTCCGTGGGAGACCCAGTACTTC.

The V call is TRBV5-8, the J call TRBJ2-2; D is perhaps TRBD2 (5 bases). The V gene's germline CDR1 is SGHTS and CDR2 YDEGEE. There are 14 residues in the CDR3. V was cut by 5 bases and J by 3 bases, with 11 bases left in between. The CDR3 DNA follows: TGTGCCAGCAGGGATGGACTCGACACCGGGGAGCTGTTTTTT. It encodes CASRDGLDTGELFF. Using reference TRBV5-8 and TRBJ2-2 for the parts outside the CDR3, the full variable domain is EAGVTQSPTHLIKTRGQQATLRCSPISGHTSVYWYQQALGLGLQFLLWYDEGEERNRGNFPPRFSGRQFPNYSSELNVNALELEDSALYLCASRDGLDTGELFFGEGSRLTVL.

The chain couples TRBV2 to TRBJ2-1; D is possibly TRBD1 or TRBD2 (5 bases each). Germline V lookup: CDR1 SNHLY, CDR2 FYNNEI. This CDR3 is built from 13 residues. The V end lost 4 bases, the J end lost 6 bases, and 10 bases lay between the germline ends. CDR3 DNA: TGTGCCAGCAGTGCTCCGGGACGCAATGAGCAGTTCTTC. This gives the protein CASSAPGRNEQFF.

The J gene is TRBJ1-2, the V gene TRBV5-6; possibly TRBD1 for D (5 bases). The CDR3 covers 17 residues. Trimming removed 1 base from V and 1 base from J, with 17 bases in between. The germline gives CDR1 SGHDT, CDR2 YYEEEE. The CDR3 is CASSLRRQGRINYGYTF. In DNA, the CDR3 is TGTGCCAGCAGCTTGCGTCGGCAGGGAAGGATTAACTATGGCTACACCTTC.

This sequence joins TRBV5-1 and TRBJ2-2; no reliable D call. CDR1 is SGHRS and CDR2 is YFSETQ in the germline V gene. With 4 bases removed from V and 0 bases from J, the gap between germline ends came to 13 bases. This CDR3 has 16 residues. The CDR3 DNA is TGCGCCAGCAGCCCGGTTGGCGCCGCGAACACCGGGGAGCTGTTTTTT. It encodes CASSPVGAANTGELFF.

V and J are TRBV4-1 and TRBJ1-1, with a weak D call TRBD1 (6 bases). Germline V lookup: CDR1 MGHRA, CDR2 YSYEKL. V was shortened by 0 bases and J by 1 base, with 12 bases between the two germline ends. This CDR3 has 16 residues. CDR3 nucleotides: TGCGCCAGCAGCCAAGAGGGGACAAGGAGGAACACTGAAGCTTTCTTT. Residues: CASSQEGTRRNTEAFF.

This clone was seen just once. The rearrangement uses TRBV4-2 and TRBJ2-7; 7 nucleotides align to TRBD2. The V and J ends lost 1 base and 6 bases, in that order; junction bases with no gene match: 15. Germline V gene sequence: CDR1 LGHNA, CDR2 YNFKEQ. The CDR3 loop spans 17 amino acids. The CDR3 DNA follows: TGTGCCAGCAGCCAAGGTTCGGGTTTTGCGGGAGCTCCCGAGCAGTACTTC. Protein product: CASSQGSGFAGAPEQYF.

This clone was seen just once. V is TRBV28 and J is TRBJ2-1; D is perhaps TRBD1 or TRBD2 (5 bases each). CDR1 is MDHEN, CDR2 SYDVKM, per germline. V lost 2 bases to trimming and J lost 0 bases, with 14 bases between them. This CDR3 is 17 amino acids long. The CDR3 loop reads CASSLPRDLSSYNEQFF. CDR3 sequence (DNA): TGTGCCAGCAGTTTACCCAGGGACCTGAGCTCCTACAATGAGCAGTTCTTC.

This chain links TRBV20-1 with TRBJ1-2; TRBD1 matches at 7 bases. Germline trimming cut 3 bases from V and 13 bases from J; bases unmatched to any gene: 8. Germline V gene lookup returns CDR1 DFQATT and CDR2 SNEGSKA (reference sequence). The CDR3 totals 11 residues. For the CDR3, the DNA is TGCAGTGCTAGGGGACAGTATACATGCACCTTC. It codes for CSARGQYTCTF.

The chain combines TRBV5-1 with TRBJ1-1; D uncertain. This CDR3 region has 12 residues. Germline V gene sequence: CDR1 SGHRS, CDR2 YFSETQ. Trimming took 2 bases from V and 3 from J, leaving 5 bases between them. The DNA of the CDR3 is TGCGCCAGCAGCTTACGGGACACTGAAGCTTTCTTT. It is translated as CASSLRDTEAFF.

The chain links TRBV6-5 to TRBJ2-5; TRBD1 might be the D (6 bases). This CDR3 comprises 15 residues. V gave up 10 bases and J gave up 5 bases, with 23 bases separating them. Germline V CDR1 and CDR2: MNHEY, SVGAGI. CDR3 residues: CATTQGRLVSETQYF. DNA of the CDR3: TGTGCCACCACCCAGGGGCGGTTGGTCTCGGAGACCCAGTACTTC.

V is TRBV9 and J is TRBJ2-1; 10 nucleotides line up with TRBD2. From germline, CDR1 is SGDLS and CDR2 YYNGEE. CDR3 length: 14 amino acids. J gave up 6 bases and V 3 bases, and 3 bases lay outside the gene matches. CDR3 DNA sequence: TGTGCCAGCAGCGGATTAGCGGGAGGCAATGAGCAGTTCTTC. Protein: CASSGLAGGNEQFF.

The V call is TRBV7-9, the J call TRBJ1-2; D gene unclear. Germline assignment: CDR1 SEHNR and CDR2 FQNEAQ (reference sequence). The CDR3 totals 14 residues. V was cut by 6 bases and J by 4 bases, with 15 bases left in between. CDR3 sequence (DNA): TGTGCCAGCAGACACGACTCCTACCCCTATGGCTACACCTTC. This encodes CASRHDSYPYGYTF.

V gene TRBV5-1 combines with J gene TRBJ2-6; either TRBD1 or TRBD2 may supply D (5 bases each). Trimming pared 4 bases from V and 0 bases from J, leaving 14 bases between. Per germline, CDR1 SGHRS and CDR2 YFSETQ. There are 17 residues in the CDR3. Here the CDR3 reads CASSLGTAYSGANVLTF. Written as DNA, the CDR3 is TGCGCCAGCAGCCTGGGGACGGCCTACTCTGGGGCCAACGTCCTGACTTTC.

This rearrangement joins TRBV11-1 to TRBJ1-1; D is unresolved. The CDR3 covers 12 residues. The V gene's germline CDR1 is SGHAT and CDR2 FQDESV (reference sequence). V lost 3 bases to trimming and J lost 3 bases, with 5 bases between them. This CDR3 reads CASSFMDTEAFF. In nucleotides, the CDR3 is TGTGCCAGCAGCTTTATGGACACTGAAGCTTTCTTT. The full variable domain, with the rest looked up from reference TRBV11-1 and TRBJ1-1, is EAEVAQSPRYKITEKSQAVAFWCDPISGHATLYWYRQILGQGPELLVQFQDESVVDDSQLPKDRFSAERLKGVDSTLKIQPAELGDSAMYLCASSFMDTEAFFGQGTRLTVV.

The CDR3 DNA sequence: TGCGCCAGCAGTGGATCAGGGGTAACCTACAATGAGCAGTTCTTC. Its translation: CASSGSGVTYNEQFF. V gene TRBV10-1 combines with J gene TRBJ2-1, with D perhaps TRBD1 (6 bases). The V end lost 4 bases, the J end lost 2 bases, and 12 bases lay between the germline ends. This CDR3 region has 15 residues. From germline, CDR1 is WNHNN and CDR2 SYGVQD (reference sequence).

The table lists this clone with a count of one. CDR3: CAAVGTSGRTNTGELFF. The CDR3 DNA reads TGTGCCGCCGTAGGGACTAGCGGGCGCACGAACACCGGGGAGCTGTTTTTT. The V call is TRBV10-3, the J call TRBJ2-2; 12 bases map to TRBD2. Unmatched junction bases numbered 10, after V lost 11 bases and J lost 0 bases. CDR1 is ENHRY and CDR2 is SYGVKD in the germline V gene. This CDR3 is 17 amino acids long.